This T cell receptor beta chain was recovered during a study of blood T cell repertoires in COVID-19. Overall study: Samples taken during acute and convalescent COVID-19 were collected in the United States, Italy and Spain. PBMCs, B-cell-depleted T cells, or T cells were the source of the cDNA or gDNA that made up the material.

Losses at the gene ends were 6 bases for V and 7 bases for J; bases not matched to a gene: 10. The CDR3 covers 14 residues. CDR1 SGHDT and CDR2 YYEEEE come from the germline V gene. Original processing notes: Reference gene primer amplification gave estimated nucleated cell counts. Repertoires were generated with immunoSEQ multiplex PCR, while TCRdb's copy carries only in-frame clones and drops some. V and J calls and clone size follow that table, whereas D and trimming were derived from the DNA. The table lists over 150,000 clones, around nine tenths of them singletons. Sequencing input: peripheral blood. This receptor was taken from a woman aged 18 to 35 who had recovered from COVID-19. This chain links TRBV5-6 with TRBJ1-2, with 9 bases fitting TRBD1. The CDR3 protein is CASTLGDRAFGYTF. CDR3 DNA sequence: TGTGCCAGCACCCTTGGGGACAGGGCGTTTGGCTACACCTTC.